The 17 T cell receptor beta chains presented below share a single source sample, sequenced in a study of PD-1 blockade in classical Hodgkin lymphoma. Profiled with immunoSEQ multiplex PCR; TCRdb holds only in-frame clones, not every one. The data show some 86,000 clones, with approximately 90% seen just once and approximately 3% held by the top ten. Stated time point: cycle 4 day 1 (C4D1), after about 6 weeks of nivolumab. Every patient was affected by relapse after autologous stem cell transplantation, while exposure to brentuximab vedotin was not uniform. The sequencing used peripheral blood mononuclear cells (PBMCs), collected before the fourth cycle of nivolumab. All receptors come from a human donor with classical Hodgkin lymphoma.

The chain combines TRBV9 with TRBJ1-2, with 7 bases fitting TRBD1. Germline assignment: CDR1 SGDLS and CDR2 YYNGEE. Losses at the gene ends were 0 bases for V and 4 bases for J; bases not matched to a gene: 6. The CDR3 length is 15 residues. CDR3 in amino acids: CASSVAQGGTYGYTF. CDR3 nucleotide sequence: TGTGCCAGCAGCGTAGCGCAGGGGGGGACCTATGGCTACACCTTC.

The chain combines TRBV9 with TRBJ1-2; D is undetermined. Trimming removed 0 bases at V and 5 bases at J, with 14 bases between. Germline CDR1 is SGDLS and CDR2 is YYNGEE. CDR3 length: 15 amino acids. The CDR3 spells CASSVAQDAWYGYTF. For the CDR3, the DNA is TGTGCCAGCAGCGTAGCTCAGGATGCTTGGTATGGCTACACCTTC.

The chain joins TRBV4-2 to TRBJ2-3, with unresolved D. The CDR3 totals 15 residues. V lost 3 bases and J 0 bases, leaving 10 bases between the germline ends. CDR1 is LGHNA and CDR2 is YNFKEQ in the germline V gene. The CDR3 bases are TGTGCCAGCAGCCATCTGTACGGAAGCACAGATACGCAGTATTTT. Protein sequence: CASSHLYGSTDTQYF.

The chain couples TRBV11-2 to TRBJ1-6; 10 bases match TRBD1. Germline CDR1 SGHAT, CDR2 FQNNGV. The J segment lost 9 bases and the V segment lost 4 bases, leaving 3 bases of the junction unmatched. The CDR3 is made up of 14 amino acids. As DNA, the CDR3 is TGTGCCAGCAGCTCCGACAGGGGGCTTTCACCCCTCCACTTT. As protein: CASSSDRGLSPLHF.

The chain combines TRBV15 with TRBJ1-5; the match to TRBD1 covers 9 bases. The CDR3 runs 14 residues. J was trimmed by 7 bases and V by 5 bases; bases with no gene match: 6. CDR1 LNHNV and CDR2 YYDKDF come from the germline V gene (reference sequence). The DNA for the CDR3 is TGTGCCACCAGCCTCGGGACAGGGCTCCAGCCCCAGCATTTT. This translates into CATSLGTGLQPQHF.

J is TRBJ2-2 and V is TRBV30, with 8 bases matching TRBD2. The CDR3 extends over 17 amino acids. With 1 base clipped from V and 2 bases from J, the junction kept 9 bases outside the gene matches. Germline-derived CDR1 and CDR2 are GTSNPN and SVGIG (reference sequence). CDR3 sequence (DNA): TGTGCCTGGAGTGCACACCGGGGGGGCCGTAACACCGGGGAGCTGTTTTTT. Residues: CAWSAHRGGRNTGELFF.

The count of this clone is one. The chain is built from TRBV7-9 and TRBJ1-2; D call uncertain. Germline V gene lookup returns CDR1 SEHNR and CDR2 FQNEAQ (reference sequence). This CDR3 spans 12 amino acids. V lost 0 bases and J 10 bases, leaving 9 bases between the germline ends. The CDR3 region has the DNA TGTGCCAGCAGCTTAGCCACGGATGACTACACCTTC. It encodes CASSLATDDYTF.

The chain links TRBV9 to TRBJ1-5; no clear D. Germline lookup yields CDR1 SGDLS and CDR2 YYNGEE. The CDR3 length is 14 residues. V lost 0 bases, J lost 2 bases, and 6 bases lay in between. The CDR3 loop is CASSVDGGNQPQHF. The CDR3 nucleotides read TGTGCCAGCAGCGTAGATGGGGGCAATCAGCCCCAGCATTTT.

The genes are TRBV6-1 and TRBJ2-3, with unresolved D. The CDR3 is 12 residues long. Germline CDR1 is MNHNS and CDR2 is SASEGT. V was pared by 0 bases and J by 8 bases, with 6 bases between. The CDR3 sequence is CASSEAFLTQYF. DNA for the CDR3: TGTGCCAGCAGTGAAGCTTTTCTTACGCAGTATTTT.

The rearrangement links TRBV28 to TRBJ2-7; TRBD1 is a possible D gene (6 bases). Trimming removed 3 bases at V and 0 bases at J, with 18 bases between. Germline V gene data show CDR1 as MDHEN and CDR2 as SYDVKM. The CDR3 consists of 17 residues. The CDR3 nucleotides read TGTGCCAGCAGTTTCCCCGGGGTGGGGGCGAGCTCCTACGAGCAGTACTTC. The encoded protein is CASSFPGVGASSYEQYF.

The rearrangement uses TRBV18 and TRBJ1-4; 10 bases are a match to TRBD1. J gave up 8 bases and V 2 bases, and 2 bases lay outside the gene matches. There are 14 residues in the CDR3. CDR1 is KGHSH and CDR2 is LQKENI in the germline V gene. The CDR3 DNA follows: TGTGCCAGCTCACCAGGACAGGGGGAGGAAAAACTGTTTTTT. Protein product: CASSPGQGEEKLFF.

CDR3 sequence: CASRALGEGAYEQYF. CDR3 DNA sequence: TGTGCCAGCAGAGCTCTCGGGGAAGGGGCCTACGAGCAGTACTTC. J is TRBJ2-7 and V is TRBV6-1; D could derive from TRBD1 or TRBD2 (5 bases each). CDR1 and CDR2 from the germline V gene are MNHNS and SASEGT. The ends were cut back, 6 bases at V and 2 bases at J, with 17 bases in the middle. This CDR3 has 15 residues.

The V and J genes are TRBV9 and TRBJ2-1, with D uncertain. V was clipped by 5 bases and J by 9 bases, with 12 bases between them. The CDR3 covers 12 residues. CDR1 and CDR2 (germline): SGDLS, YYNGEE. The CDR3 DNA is TGTGCCAGCAGTTTTTACCGGAGTGAGCAGTTCTTC. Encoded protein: CASSFYRSEQFF.

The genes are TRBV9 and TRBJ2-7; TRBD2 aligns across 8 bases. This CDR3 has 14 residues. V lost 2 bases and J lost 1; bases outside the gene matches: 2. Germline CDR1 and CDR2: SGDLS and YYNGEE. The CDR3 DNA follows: TGTGCCAGCAGCGTGACTAGCGCGTCCTACGAGCAGTACTTC. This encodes CASSVTSASYEQYF.

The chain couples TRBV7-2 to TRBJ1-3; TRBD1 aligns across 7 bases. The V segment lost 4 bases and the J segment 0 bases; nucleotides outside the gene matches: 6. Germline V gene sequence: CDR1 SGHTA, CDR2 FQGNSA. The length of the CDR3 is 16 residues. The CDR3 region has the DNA TGTGCCAGCAGCTCCCAGGGGGGGCTCTCTGGAAACACCATATATTTT. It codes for CASSSQGGLSGNTIYF.

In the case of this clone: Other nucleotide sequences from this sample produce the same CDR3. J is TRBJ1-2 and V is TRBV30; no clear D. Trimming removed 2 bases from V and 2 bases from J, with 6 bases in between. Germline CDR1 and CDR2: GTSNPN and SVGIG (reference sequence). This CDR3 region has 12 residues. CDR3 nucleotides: TGTGCCTGGAGTTCAGGAAACTATGGCTACACCTTC. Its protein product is CAWSSGNYGYTF.

CDR3 DNA sequence: TGTGCCAGCAGTTTAGCAGGGACGGGGGGCTACACCTTC. It codes for CASSLAGTGGYTF. The rearrangement joins TRBV28 to TRBJ1-2, with D possibly being TRBD1 (5 bases). The CDR3 consists of 13 residues. Germline V gives CDR1 MDHEN, CDR2 SYDVKM. The germline V and J ends were trimmed by 2 bases and 8 bases, with 12 bases remaining between them.